Given below is one T cell receptor (beta chain) in context. What it recognizes is unknown. The sample originates from a study of siplizumab effects on memory and regulatory T cells. Findings and limits, study-wide: Proof of suppressive function in proliferating Tregs from siplizumab cultures was not established. Sequences below about 10^-5 frequency were poorly captured. As a result, only a minor fraction of alloreactive clones mapped to unstimulated subsets. Most proliferating CD4+ or CD8+ clones, roughly 75-96%, had no naive or memory assignment. Memory cells seemed less diverse than naive T cells, which also seemed major contributors to the alloresponse.

Sequencing used immunoSEQ multiplex PCR; TCRdb keeps in-frame clones, though not all of them. The sample lists about 63,000 clones; around four fifths were seen once. The germline gives CDR1 MGHRA, CDR2 YSYEKL. The CDR3 runs to 13 residues. V was shortened by 1 base and J by 1 base, with 4 bases between the two germline ends. The source material was memory CD4+ T cells sorted from blood. The gene calls are TRBV4-1 and TRBJ1-1; D remains unclear. This TCR came from a human donor in good health. The CDR3 nucleotides are TGCGCCAGCAGCCAAGGCTCGAACACTGAAGCTTTCTTT. As protein: CASSQGSNTEAFF.